Listed here are 21 T cell receptor beta chains from one sample, sequenced in a study of shared clonotypes between healthy human individuals (dated by TCRdb to between 2020 and 2021). For the CD8 naive samples, CD45RO-negative cells were positively selected for CCR7, yielding a CD45RA+CCR7+ population from which TemRA cells were excluded. Library preparation was by the immunoSEQ multiplex PCR assay. In its TCRdb copy, this immuneACCESS table keeps in-frame sequences only and misses some clones. Where compared with another copy, unresolved V genes explain less than half of these, and the others have no known cause. A total of about 2 million clones appear in this sample, less than 95% of them only once. The top ten hold 1% to 1.5% of the sample. Input material: naive CD8+ T cells sorted from blood. According to the study, the label for this sample's cell subset or site signals: CD45RA+CCR7+. The receptors come from a young man in good health.

The chain employs TRBV28 and TRBJ2-2; no clear D gene. V was clipped by 7 bases and J by 5 bases, with 8 bases between them. This CDR3 is 12 amino acids long. Germline V gene sequence: CDR1 MDHEN, CDR2 SYDVKM. The CDR3 sequence is CASTRETGELFF. CDR3 sequence (DNA): TGTGCCAGCACCCGCGAGACCGGGGAGCTGTTTTTT.

V is TRBV4-2 and J is TRBJ2-7, with a tentative D call TRBD2 (6 bases). This CDR3 is built from 16 residues. V gave up 5 bases and J gave up 8 bases, with 25 bases separating them. Germline CDR1 reads LGHNA; CDR2 reads YNFKEQ. The CDR3 coding sequence is TGTGCCAGCAGCATAGCGGCGACCGGGACCTCGCGCCAGCAGTACTTC. Protein: CASSIAATGTSRQQYF.

V gene TRBV5-4 combines with J gene TRBJ2-5; possibly TRBD2 for D (5 bases). Trimming removed 3 bases at V and 4 bases at J, with 10 bases between. Germline V gene lookup returns CDR1 SGHNT and CDR2 YYREEE (reference sequence). The CDR3 totals 13 residues. CDR3 DNA sequence: TGTGCCAGCAGCTCCAGAGAGGGAGAGACCCAGTACTTC. It yields the protein CASSSREGETQYF. The full variable domain, rest sourced from reference TRBV5-4 and TRBJ2-5, is ETGVTQSPTHLIKTRGQQVTLRCSSQSGHNTVSWYQQALGQGPQFIFQYYREEENGRGNFPPRFSGLQFPNYSSELNVNALELDDSALYLCASSSREGETQYFGPGTRLLVL.

The rearrangement links TRBV30 to TRBJ2-3, with 7 bases fitting TRBD2. In germline, CDR1 is GTSNPN, CDR2 SVGIG (reference sequence). The junction had 12 bases not matched to a gene; V was cut back by 0 bases and J by 6 bases. This CDR3 is built from 16 residues. CDR3 in amino acids: CAWSVAGRRGFDTQYF. The CDR3 coding sequence is TGTGCCTGGAGTGTAGCCGGCAGGCGGGGGTTCGATACGCAGTATTTT.

The chain recombines TRBV27 with TRBJ2-3; 14 bases line up with TRBD2. Losses at the gene ends were 6 bases for V and 2 bases for J; bases not matched to a gene: 4. CDR1 MNHEY and CDR2 SMNVEV come from the germline V gene (reference sequence). CDR3 size: 16 residues. Here the CDR3 DNA reads TGTGCCAGCAGGGGACTAGCGGGGGCCCTCACAGATACGCAGTATTTT. This translates into CASRGLAGALTDTQYF.

With regard to this clone: In the same sample, other DNA sequences code for this CDR3. The chain joins TRBV5-1 to TRBJ2-7, with TRBD2 identical over 8 bases. Looked up from germline, CDR1 is SGHRS and CDR2 is YFSETQ. This CDR3 contains 13 residues. Trimming removed 3 bases from V and 1 base from J; junction bases left unmatched: 0. CDR3 nucleotide sequence: TGCGCCAGCAGCTCGGGAGGGTCCTACGAGCAGTACTTC. This encodes CASSSGGSYEQYF.

The chain links TRBV7-6 to TRBJ2-7; 7 bases map to TRBD2. The CDR3 is made up of 16 amino acids. Trimming cost V 4 bases and J 3 bases; bases outside gene matches: 12. Germline assignment: CDR1 SGHVS and CDR2 FNYEAQ. The CDR3 coding sequence is TGTGCCAGCAGCTCCCAGGACCGGGAGGCGGGCTACGAGCAGTACTTC. Translation: CASSSQDREAGYEQYF.

The V gene is TRBV7-9, the J gene TRBJ2-7; 8 nucleotides align to TRBD1. Looked up from germline, CDR1 is SEHNR and CDR2 is FQNEAQ (reference sequence). Trimming at V came to 1 base and at J to 2 bases, leaving 4 bases not matched to a gene. The CDR3 has 15 amino acids. CDR3 in amino acids: CASSLEGGQAYEQYF. CDR3 coding DNA: TGTGCCAGCAGCTTAGAGGGGGGACAGGCCTACGAGCAGTACTTC.

The chain links TRBV19 to TRBJ1-3; maybe TRBD1 (5 bases). V lost 8 bases to trimming and J lost 0 bases, with 8 bases between them. Germline-derived CDR1 and CDR2 are LNHDA and SQIVND (reference sequence). This CDR3 contains 13 residues. CDR3 protein: CASETDSGNTIYF. CDR3 DNA sequence: TGTGCCAGTGAGACAGACTCTGGAAACACCATATATTTT.

V gene TRBV5-8 combines with J gene TRBJ1-5; the match to TRBD1 covers 7 bases. This CDR3 region has 14 residues. Trimming took 3 bases from V and 5 from J; bases not matched to a gene: 5. From germline, CDR1 is SGHTS and CDR2 YDEGEE. CDR3: CASSYRQGDQPQHF. CDR3 DNA: TGTGCCAGCAGCTATAGACAGGGCGATCAGCCCCAGCATTTT.

About this clone itself: The identical CDR3 is also encoded by other nucleotide sequences in the sample. J is TRBJ1-3 and V is TRBV7-3; D is uncertain. The CDR3 is 14 amino acids. The germline V gene encodes CDR1 SGHTA and CDR2 FQGTGA. Trimming shortened V by 0 bases and J by 1 base, and 4 bases separated the two germline ends. For the CDR3, the DNA is TGTGCCAGCAGCTTAACAGGGTCTGGAAACACCATATATTTT. Its protein is CASSLTGSGNTIYF.

The chain uses TRBV5-1 and TRBJ2-7, with TRBD1 matching 8 bases. The trim removed 4 bases at V and 6 bases at J, leaving 3 bases unmatched. Germline V gene data show CDR1 as SGHRS and CDR2 as YFSETQ. CDR3 size: 12 residues. The CDR3, as DNA: TGCGCCAGCAGCCAGGACAGGGTCGAGCAGTACTTC. Residues: CASSQDRVEQYF.

Note on this clone: This same CDR3 is encoded by further DNA sequences in the sample. The V gene is TRBV5-4, the J gene TRBJ2-7; no clear D gene. V dropped 2 bases and J dropped 3 bases, with 9 bases sitting between them. Germline CDR1 SGHNT, CDR2 YYREEE (reference sequence). The CDR3 is 13 residues long. The CDR3 is CASSFSGVYEQYF. In DNA, the CDR3 is TGTGCCAGCAGCTTTTCGGGCGTCTACGAGCAGTACTTC.

The rearrangement links TRBV27 to TRBJ1-2, with D possibly being TRBD1 (6 bases). Trimming pared 2 bases from V and 4 bases from J, leaving 11 bases between. There are 14 residues in the CDR3. The V gene's germline CDR1 is MNHEY and CDR2 SMNVEV (reference sequence). The CDR3 here is CASSLQGSTYGYTF. CDR3 nucleotide sequence: TGTGCCAGCAGTTTACAGGGGTCGACCTATGGCTACACCTTC.

This rearrangement joins TRBV11-2 to TRBJ2-1; D is undetermined. CDR1 and CDR2 (germline): SGHAT, FQNNGV. This CDR3 has 14 residues. Trimming removed 4 bases at V and 6 bases at J, with 13 bases between. In DNA form, the CDR3 reads TGTGCCAGCAGCTCCGAGGACGGGCGCAATGAGCAGTTCTTC. Its protein product is CASSSEDGRNEQFF.

The chain has TRBV6-5 and TRBJ2-3; D not resolved. The CDR3 extends over 15 amino acids. The V gene's germline CDR1 is MNHEY and CDR2 SVGAGI. Trimming removed 6 bases at V and 0 bases at J, with 13 bases between. CDR3 DNA: TGTGCCAGCAGGGGCACCTCGACTAGCACAGATACGCAGTATTTT. Translating it yields CASRGTSTSTDTQYF.

The CDR3 DNA sequence: TGTGCTAGTGGTTTGGACGTTAACTATGGCTACACCTTC. It yields the protein CASGLDVNYGYTF. This chain links TRBV12-5 with TRBJ1-2, with D uncertain. Looked up from germline, CDR1 is LGHNT and CDR2 is FRNRAP. CDR3 size: 13 residues. Trimming stripped 1 base from V and 1 base from J, with 4 bases between.

Only a few counts were recorded for this clone. The identical CDR3 is also encoded by other nucleotide sequences in the sample. The chain combines TRBV28 with TRBJ1-1, with D possibly matching TRBD1 (5 bases). The V end lost 3 bases, the J end lost 1 base, and 6 bases lay between the germline ends. The CDR3 has 13 residues. Per germline, CDR1 MDHEN and CDR2 SYDVKM. The CDR3: CASSLTANTEAFF. The CDR3 DNA reads TGTGCCAGCAGTTTGACAGCGAACACTGAAGCTTTCTTT.

V gene TRBV9 combines with J gene TRBJ2-3, with 10 bases matching TRBD2. CDR3 length: 16 amino acids. The germline CDR1 and CDR2 sequences are SGDLS and YYNGEE. The ends lost 0 bases at V and 6 bases at J; junction bases unmatched: 7. CDR3 loop: CASSVAISGRSDTQYF. The CDR3 DNA is TGTGCCAGCAGCGTAGCCATTAGCGGGAGGTCGGATACGCAGTATTTT.

The chain employs TRBV27 and TRBJ1-2; D uncertain. V was pared by 10 bases and J by 4 bases, with 16 bases between. This CDR3 is built from 13 residues. CDR1 and CDR2 from the germline V gene are MNHEY and SMNVEV (reference sequence). The CDR3 nucleotides are TGTGCCACCGGGCCAAGCCGATTCTATGGCTACACCTTC. Translation gives CATGPSRFYGYTF.

The chain couples TRBV5-1 to TRBJ2-1, with no clear D. The CDR3 covers 13 residues. CDR1 SGHRS and CDR2 YFSETQ come from the germline V gene. V gave up 2 bases and J gave up 7 bases, with 10 bases separating them. CDR3 sequence reads: CASSFGSLNEQFF. CDR3 sequence (DNA): TGCGCCAGCAGCTTTGGCAGCTTGAATGAGCAGTTCTTC.